These T cell receptor beta chains were read from a single sample in a study of blood T cell repertoires in COVID-19. Profiling relied on immunoSEQ multiplex PCR, and the TCRdb table lists in-frame clones only, not all of them. The data show under 200,000 clones, 88% seen once. The sample taken for sequencing was peripheral blood. These receptors originate from a man in his forties with active or convalescent COVID-19. Each CDR3 is given with its conserved first and last residue. The order of the fields is J gene, V gene, D gene, CDR3 protein, CDR3 DNA. The D gene is left open where the match is weak.

j_call: TRBJ2-1
v_call: TRBV18
d_call: TRBD2
cdr3_aa: CASSPFLETSGAQDEQFF
cdr3_nt: TGTGCCAGCTCACCGTTCCTTGAGACTAGCGGGGCCCAGGATGAGCAGTTCTTC

j_call: TRBJ1-3
v_call: TRBV19
d_call: NA
cdr3_aa: CASSTGDSGNTIYF
cdr3_nt: TGTGCCAGTAGTACGGGGGACTCTGGAAACACCATATATTTT

j_call: TRBJ2-7
v_call: TRBV24-1
d_call: TRBD2
cdr3_aa: CATSDSRLAGENEQYF
cdr3_nt: TGTGCCACCAGTGATTCGAGACTAGCGGGAGAGAACGAGCAGTACTTC

j_call: TRBJ2-5
v_call: TRBV5-1
d_call: TRBD1
cdr3_aa: CASSPTTGGETQYF
cdr3_nt: TGCGCCAGCAGCCCAACGACAGGGGGAGAGACCCAGTACTTC

j_call: TRBJ1-4
v_call: TRBV2
d_call: NA
cdr3_aa: CASIRGGEKLFF
cdr3_nt: TGTGCCAGCATCCGGGGAGGTGAAAAACTGTTTTTT

j_call: TRBJ1-5
v_call: TRBV4-1
d_call: NA
cdr3_aa: CASSQFDSLNQPQHF
cdr3_nt: TGCGCCAGCAGCCAATTTGACAGCCTCAATCAGCCCCAGCATTTT

j_call: TRBJ1-5
v_call: TRBV19
d_call: TRBD1
cdr3_aa: CASSWGQGVTQPQHF
cdr3_nt: TGTGCCAGTAGTTGGGGACAGGGGGTTACTCAGCCCCAGCATTTT

j_call: TRBJ2-1
v_call: TRBV19
d_call: TRBD2
cdr3_aa: CASSIASGLYNEQFF
cdr3_nt: TGTGCCAGTAGTATAGCTAGCGGGCTTTACAATGAGCAGTTCTTC

j_call: TRBJ2-1
v_call: TRBV7-9
d_call: NA
cdr3_aa: CASSLRQGIAGSSYNEQFF
cdr3_nt: TGTGCCAGCAGCCTGAGACAGGGGATAGCGGGCAGCTCCTACAATGAGCAGTTCTTC

j_call: TRBJ2-5
v_call: TRBV12-3/TRBV12-4
d_call: NA
cdr3_aa: CASRDGSTETQYF
cdr3_nt: TGTGCCAGCAGAGACGGGAGTACAGAGACCCAGTACTTC

j_call: TRBJ2-7
v_call: TRBV10-3
d_call: TRBD1
cdr3_aa: CAISNTRTGGYEQYF
cdr3_nt: TGTGCCATCAGTAACACTAGGACAGGGGGCTACGAGCAGTACTTC

j_call: TRBJ2-3
v_call: TRBV27
d_call: NA
cdr3_aa: CASSRRPFQGVDTQYF
cdr3_nt: TGTGCCAGCAGTCGGCGCCCTTTTCAGGGTGTGGATACGCAGTATTTT

j_call: TRBJ1-1
v_call: TRBV18
d_call: TRBD1
cdr3_aa: CASSPDRLNTEAFF
cdr3_nt: TGTGCCAGCTCACCGGACAGGTTAAACACTGAAGCTTTCTTT

j_call: TRBJ2-2
v_call: TRBV7-2
d_call: TRBD2
cdr3_aa: CASSPRLSGSPGELFF
cdr3_nt: TGTGCCAGCAGCCCCCGACTTAGCGGGAGCCCCGGGGAGCTGTTTTTT

j_call: TRBJ2-1
v_call: TRBV11-3
d_call: TRBD2
cdr3_aa: CASIKSGLAGKAEQFF
cdr3_nt: TGTGCCAGTATCAAATCGGGACTAGCGGGAAAGGCAGAGCAGTTCTTC

j_call: TRBJ2-7
v_call: TRBV5-4
d_call: TRBD1
cdr3_aa: CASSFSPVWGTDHYEQYF
cdr3_nt: TGTGCCAGCAGCTTCTCCCCCGTTTGGGGGACAGATCACTACGAGCAGTACTTC

j_call: TRBJ1-1
v_call: TRBV7-2
d_call: NA
cdr3_aa: CASSLGRGLDTEAFF
cdr3_nt: TGTGCCAGCAGCTTAGGAAGGGGTCTAGACACTGAAGCTTTCTTT

j_call: TRBJ1-4
v_call: TRBV21-1
d_call: NA
cdr3_aa: CASSKWGTGGSYATNEKLFF
cdr3_nt: TGTGCCAGCAGCAAATGGGGGACAGGGGGTTCCTATGCAACTAATGAAAAACTGTTTTTT